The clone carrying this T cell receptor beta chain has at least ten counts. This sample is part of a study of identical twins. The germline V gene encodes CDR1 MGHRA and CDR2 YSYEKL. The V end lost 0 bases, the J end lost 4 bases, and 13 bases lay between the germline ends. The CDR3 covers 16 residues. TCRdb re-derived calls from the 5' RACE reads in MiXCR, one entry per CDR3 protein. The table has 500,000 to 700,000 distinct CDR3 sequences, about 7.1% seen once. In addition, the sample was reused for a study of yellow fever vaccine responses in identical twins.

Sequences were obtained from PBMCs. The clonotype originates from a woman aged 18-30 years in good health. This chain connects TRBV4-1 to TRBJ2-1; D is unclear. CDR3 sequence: CASSQDGARGYNEQFF. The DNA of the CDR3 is TGCGCCAGCAGCCAAGATGGTGCCAGAGGATACAATGAGCAGTTCTTC.